Below, one T cell receptor beta chain is given with its context. Its matching antigen is unknown. Primers for the PCR totalled 60 Vbeta and 13 Jbeta. TCRdb keeps only in-frame clones here, not all; method: immunoSEQ multiplex PCR. Altogether roughly 130,000 clones are present, 75% to 85% being singletons, with the ten largest covering 1%. These donors, healthy bone marrow donors, were studied. This sample was included in a study of cytomegalovirus exposure and HLA in healthy donors. There are 16 residues in the CDR3. J was trimmed by 0 bases and V by 6 bases; bases with no gene match: 8. Per the germline V gene, CDR1 is MDHEN and CDR2 is SYDVKM. Study observations and caveats: Rarity marked most TCR sequences, yet some public TCRs occurred in many donors. Among TCR beta chains, those listed as cytomegalovirus-associated numbered around 160.

This receptor was obtained from a man aged 35 to 55 in good health and CMV-seronegative. This chain uses TRBV28 with TRBJ2-1, with 7 nucleotides matching TRBD2. Sequenced input: PBMCs. CDR3 region: CASSRRGTGSYNEQFF. The CDR3 region has the DNA TGTGCCAGCAGCCGGCGGGGGACCGGCTCCTACAATGAGCAGTTCTTC.